The present TCR beta chain was sequenced within a study of shared T cell receptors in the human thymus. The CDR3 length is 15 residues. Data came from immunoSEQ multiplex PCR; TCRdb stores just in-frame clones and leaves some out. Of roughly 550,000 clones in the sample, around 78% were seen once. The same sample was also studied in work on human thymus T cells.

This clonotype was obtained from a boy younger than two with a congenital heart defect. V gene TRBV21-1 combines with J gene TRBJ2-7; the DNA was not used to check the table's D call, TRBD2. TRBV21-1 has pseudogene status. Sequenced: thymocytes. The CDR3 here is CASSKGAGGIYEQYF. DNA of the CDR3: TGTGCCAGCAGCAAAGGGGCGGGAGGGATCTACGAGCAGTACTTC.